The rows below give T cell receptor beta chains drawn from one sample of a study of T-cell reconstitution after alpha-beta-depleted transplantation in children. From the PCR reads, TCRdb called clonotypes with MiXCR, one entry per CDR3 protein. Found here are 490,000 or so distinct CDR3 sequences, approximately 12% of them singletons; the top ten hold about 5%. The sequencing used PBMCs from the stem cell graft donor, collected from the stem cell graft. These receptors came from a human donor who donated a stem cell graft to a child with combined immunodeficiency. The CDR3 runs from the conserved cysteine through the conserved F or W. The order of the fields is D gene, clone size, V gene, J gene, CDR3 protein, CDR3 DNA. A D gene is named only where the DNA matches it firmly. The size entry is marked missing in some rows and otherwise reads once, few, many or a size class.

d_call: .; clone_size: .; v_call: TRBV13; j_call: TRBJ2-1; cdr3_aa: CASSLGVGPSYNEQFF; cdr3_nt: TGTGCCAGCAGCTTAGGTGTGGGTCCCTCCTACAATGAGCAGTTCTTC
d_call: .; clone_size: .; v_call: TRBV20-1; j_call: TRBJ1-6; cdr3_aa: CSARDWGSGGDNSPLHF; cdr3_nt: TGCAGTGCTAGGGATTGGGGCAGTGGCGGGGATAATTCACCCCTCCACTTT
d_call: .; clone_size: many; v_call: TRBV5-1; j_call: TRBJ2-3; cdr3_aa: CASSLEWGSTDTQYF; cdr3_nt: TGCGCCAGCAGCTTGGAGTGGGGGAGCACAGATACGCAGTATTTT
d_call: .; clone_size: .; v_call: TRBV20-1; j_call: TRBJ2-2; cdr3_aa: CSALLSTGELFF; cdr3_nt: TGCAGTGCGTTGCTGAGCACCGGGGAGCTGTTTTTT
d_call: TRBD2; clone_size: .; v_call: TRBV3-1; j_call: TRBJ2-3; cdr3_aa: CASSQGLAENTDTQYF; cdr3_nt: TGTGCCAGCAGCCAGGGACTAGCGGAGAACACAGATACGCAGTATTTT
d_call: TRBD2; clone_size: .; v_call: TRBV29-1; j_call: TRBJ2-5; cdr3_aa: CSVLAGAETQYF; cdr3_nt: TGCAGCGTCCTAGCGGGAGCAGAGACCCAGTACTTC
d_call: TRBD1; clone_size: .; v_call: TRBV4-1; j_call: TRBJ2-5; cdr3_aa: CASSQTGGVETQYF; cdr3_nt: TGCGCCAGCAGCCAGACAGGGGGCGTAGAGACCCAGTACTTC
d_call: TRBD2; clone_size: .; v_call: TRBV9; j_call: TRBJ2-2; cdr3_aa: CASSFSPSGGTGELFF; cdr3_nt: TGTGCCAGCAGCTTTTCCCCTAGCGGGGGTACCGGGGAGCTGTTTTTT
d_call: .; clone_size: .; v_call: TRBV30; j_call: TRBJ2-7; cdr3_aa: CAWSVGRSYEQYF; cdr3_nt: TGTGCCTGGAGTGTAGGCAGGTCCTACGAGCAGTACTTC
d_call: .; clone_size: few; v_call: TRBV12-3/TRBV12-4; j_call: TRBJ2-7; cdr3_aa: CASSLANEQYF; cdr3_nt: TGTGCCAGCAGTTTAGCCAACGAGCAGTACTTC
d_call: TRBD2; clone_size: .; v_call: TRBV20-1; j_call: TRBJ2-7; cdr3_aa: CSARNAGGRYEQYF; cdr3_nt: TGCAGTGCTAGAAACGCGGGAGGGCGGTACGAGCAGTACTTC
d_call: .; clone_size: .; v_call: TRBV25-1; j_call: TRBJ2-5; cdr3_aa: CASSWGDGQETQYF; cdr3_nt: TGTGCCAGCAGTTGGGGGGACGGCCAAGAGACCCAGTACTTC
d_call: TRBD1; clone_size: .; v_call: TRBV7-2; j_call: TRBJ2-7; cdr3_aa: CSSSLRTGDYEQYF; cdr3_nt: TGTTCCAGCAGCTTAAGGACAGGGGACTACGAGCAGTACTTC
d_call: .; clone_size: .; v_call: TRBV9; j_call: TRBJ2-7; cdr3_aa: CASSPRGSVTYEQYF; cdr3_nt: TGTGCCAGCAGCCCCCGGGGGTCAGTGACCTACGAGCAGTACTTC
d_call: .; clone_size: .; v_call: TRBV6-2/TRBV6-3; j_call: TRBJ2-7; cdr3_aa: CASSRGAGPSYEQYF; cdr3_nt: TGTGCCAGCAGTAGGGGAGCGGGCCCCTCCTACGAGCAGTACTTC
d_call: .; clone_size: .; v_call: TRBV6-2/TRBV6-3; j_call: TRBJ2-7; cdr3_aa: CASSYYDYRGTSYEQYF; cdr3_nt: TGTGCCAGCAGTTACTATGACTACCGAGGAACGTCCTACGAGCAGTACTTC
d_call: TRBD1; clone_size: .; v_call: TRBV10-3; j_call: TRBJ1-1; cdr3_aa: CATGTGDLNTEAFF; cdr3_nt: TGTGCCACCGGGACAGGGGACTTGAACACTGAAGCTTTCTTT
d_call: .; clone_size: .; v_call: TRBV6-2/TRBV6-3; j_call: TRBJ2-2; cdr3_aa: CASSFLQESGELFF; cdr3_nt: TGTGCCAGCAGTTTCTTACAGGAATCCGGGGAGCTGTTTTTT
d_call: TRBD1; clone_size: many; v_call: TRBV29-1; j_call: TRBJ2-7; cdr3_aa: CSVETGGQVHF; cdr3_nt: TGCAGCGTTGAGACAGGGGGACAGGTCCACTTC
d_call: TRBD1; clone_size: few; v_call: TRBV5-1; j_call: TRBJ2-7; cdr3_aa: CASRISGGHEQYF; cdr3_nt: TGCGCCAGCCGCATCTCAGGGGGCCACGAGCAGTACTTC
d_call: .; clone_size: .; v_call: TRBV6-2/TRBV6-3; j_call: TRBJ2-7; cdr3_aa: CASSLPGHEQYF; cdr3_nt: TGTGCCAGCAGTTTACCAGGTCACGAGCAGTACTTC
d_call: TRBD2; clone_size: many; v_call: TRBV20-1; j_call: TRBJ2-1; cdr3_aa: CSARDHGLAEYNEQFF; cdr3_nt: TGCAGTGCTAGAGATCACGGACTAGCGGAGTACAATGAGCAGTTCTTC
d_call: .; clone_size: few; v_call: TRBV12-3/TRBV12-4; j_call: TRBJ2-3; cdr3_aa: CASRAGEGNTQYF; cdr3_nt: TGTGCCAGCAGAGCAGGGGAGGGGAATACGCAGTATTTT
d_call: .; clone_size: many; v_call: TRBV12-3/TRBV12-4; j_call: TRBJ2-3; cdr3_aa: CASSPLGNTDTQYF; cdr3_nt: TGTGCCAGCAGCCCTCTGGGGAACACAGATACGCAGTATTTT